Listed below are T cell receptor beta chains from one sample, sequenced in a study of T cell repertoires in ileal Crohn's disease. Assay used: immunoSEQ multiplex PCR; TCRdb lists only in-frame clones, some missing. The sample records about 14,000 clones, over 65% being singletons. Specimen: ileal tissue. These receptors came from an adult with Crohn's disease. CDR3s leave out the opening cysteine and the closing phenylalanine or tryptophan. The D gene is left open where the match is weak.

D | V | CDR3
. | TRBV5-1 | ASSQRQAATNEKLF
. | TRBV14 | ASSPSGLPLQF
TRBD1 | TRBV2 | ASRGGRPGYT
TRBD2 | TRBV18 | ASSPGLAGEYEQY
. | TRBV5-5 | ASSPVITKGRTEAF
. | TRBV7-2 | ASSARGRRQSRANVLT
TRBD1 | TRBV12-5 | ASGQGQSSTDTQY
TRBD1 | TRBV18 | ASSAQGQISYEQY
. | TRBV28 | ASRGGGPTGELF
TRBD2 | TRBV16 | ASSPRPGLAGKPQIVDEQF
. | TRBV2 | ASRPQGDAGYT
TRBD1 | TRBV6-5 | ATLRQGRGTEAF
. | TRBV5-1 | ASSRTQSRYNEQF
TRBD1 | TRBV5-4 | ASSLGQGETQY
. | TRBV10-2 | ASTVNQLPDEQF
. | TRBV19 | ASSILAGSVQPQH
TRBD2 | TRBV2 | ASKRGGNTDTQY
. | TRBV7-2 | ASSPTNGGGVIH
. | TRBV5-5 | ASSLPLQEKLF
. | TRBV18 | ASSRTVEGNTEAF
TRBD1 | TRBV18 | ASSLGRQGAQETQY
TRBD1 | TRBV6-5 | ASSGDRGRRETQY
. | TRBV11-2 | ASSKQGTGELF
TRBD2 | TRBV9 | ASSPRTSGGTGELF
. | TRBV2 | ASRSDSLGSPLH
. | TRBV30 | AWSRTVHTGELF
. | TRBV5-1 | ASSPRDSYTEAF
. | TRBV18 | ASSPNTESGNTIY
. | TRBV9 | ASSVDSPNGGAGNTIY
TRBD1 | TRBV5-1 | ASSLGDRVETQY
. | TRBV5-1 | ASSHLQVSGANVLT
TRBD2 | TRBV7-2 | ASSLGSGGAGETQY
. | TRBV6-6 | ASSSGTSYEQY
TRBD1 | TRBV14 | ASSRIGTGLGETQY
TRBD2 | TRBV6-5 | ASSYSYGGTYNEQF
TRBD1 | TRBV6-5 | ASSWKGTGGEKLF
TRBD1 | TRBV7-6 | ASSSGTGGPYEQY
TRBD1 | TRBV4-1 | ASSQDLGQTIHNEQF
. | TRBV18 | ASSPQQGRRRDQPQH
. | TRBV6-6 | ASSYSGGTGEKLF
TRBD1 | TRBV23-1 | ASSQFKSGQGKSYEQY
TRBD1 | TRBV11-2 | ASSRGQHNSPLH
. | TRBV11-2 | ASSLADVRQPQH
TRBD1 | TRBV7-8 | ASSLERTGNSPLH